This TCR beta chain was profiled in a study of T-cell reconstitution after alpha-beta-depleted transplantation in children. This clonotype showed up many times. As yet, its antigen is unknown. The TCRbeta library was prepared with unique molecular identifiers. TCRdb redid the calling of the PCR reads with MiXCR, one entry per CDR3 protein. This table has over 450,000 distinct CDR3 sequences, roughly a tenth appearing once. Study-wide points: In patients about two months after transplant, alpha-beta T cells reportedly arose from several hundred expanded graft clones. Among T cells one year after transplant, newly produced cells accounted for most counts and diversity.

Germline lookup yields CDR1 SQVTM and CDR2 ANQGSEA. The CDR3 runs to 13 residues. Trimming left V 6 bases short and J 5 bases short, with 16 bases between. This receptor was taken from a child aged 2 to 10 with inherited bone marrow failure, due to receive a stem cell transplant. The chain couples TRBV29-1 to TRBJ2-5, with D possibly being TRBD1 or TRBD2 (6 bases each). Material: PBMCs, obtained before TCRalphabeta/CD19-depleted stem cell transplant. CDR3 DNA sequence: TGCAGCGTCCCAGGGGTCCGGGGGGAGACCCAGTACTTC. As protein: CSVPGVRGETQYF.